Here is one T cell receptor beta chain with its context. Looked up from germline, CDR1 is SEHNR and CDR2 is FQNEAQ (reference sequence). The CDR3 has 12 amino acids. The ends were cut back, 4 bases at V and 8 bases at J, with 11 bases in the middle. TCRdb's copy holds only in-frame clones and misses some; the assay was immunoSEQ multiplex PCR. In the table there are millions of clones, about 95% of which are singletons. The sample is drawn from a study of shared clonotypes between healthy human individuals. It was CD45RO-negative cells, positively selected for CCR7, that made up naive CD8 cells, with terminally differentiated effector memory CD45RA+ cells excluded.

This TCR came from a man between 18 and 35 years old in good health. The chain has TRBV7-9 and TRBJ1-1, with a tentative D call TRBD1 (6 bases). The sequenced material came from naive CD8+ T cells sorted from blood. CDR3 amino acids: CASSYDGTEAFF. The CDR3 DNA reads as TGTGCCAGCAGCTACGACGGGACAGAAGCTTTCTTT. The entire variable domain, with the rest obtained from reference TRBV7-9 and TRBJ1-1, is as follows: DTGVSQNPRHKITKRGQNVTFRCDPISEHNRLYWYRQTLGQGPEFLTYFQNEAQLEKSRLLSDRFSAERPKGSFSTLEIQRTEQGDSAMYLCASSYDGTEAFFGQGTRLTVV.